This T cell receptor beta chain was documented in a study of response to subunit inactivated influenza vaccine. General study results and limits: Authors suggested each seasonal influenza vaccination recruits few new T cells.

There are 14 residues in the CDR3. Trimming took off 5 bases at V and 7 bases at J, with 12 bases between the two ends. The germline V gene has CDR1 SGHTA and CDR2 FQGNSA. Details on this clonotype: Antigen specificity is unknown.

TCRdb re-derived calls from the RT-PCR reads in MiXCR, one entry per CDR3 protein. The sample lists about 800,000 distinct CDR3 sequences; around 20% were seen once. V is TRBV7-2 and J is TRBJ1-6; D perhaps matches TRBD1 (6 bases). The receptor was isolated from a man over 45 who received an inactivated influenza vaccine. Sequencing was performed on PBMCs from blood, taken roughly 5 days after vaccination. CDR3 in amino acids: CASSKQGPNSPLHF. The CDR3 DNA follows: TGTGCCAGCAGCAAACAGGGTCCCAATTCACCCCTCCACTTT. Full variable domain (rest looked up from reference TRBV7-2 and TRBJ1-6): GAGVSQSPSNKVTEKGKDVELRCDPISGHTALYWYRQSLGQGLEFLIYFQGNSAPDKSGLPSDRFSAERTGGSVSTLTIQRTQQEDSAVYLCASSKQGPNSPLHFGNGTRLTVT.